The source of this TCR beta chain is a study of beta chain features in type 1 diabetes. Notes on the study in general: Fewer insertions but more deletions were seen at VDJ junctions in type 1 diabetes patients. These data did not resolve whether HLA type affects TCRB rearrangement. Relative to healthy donors, patients appeared to have naive, central memory and Treg TCRB repertoires that were more similar. PCR may have favored shorter templates equally in patients and controls.

This clone has more than one count but fewer than ten. Its antigen is still unknown. Expressed TCRB transcripts were sequenced because the entire RNA isolate underwent reverse transcription. Profiling relied on immunoSEQ multiplex PCR, and the TCRdb table lists in-frame clones only, not all of them. This sample yields about 150,000 clones, of which about 8.1% are seen a single time; about 0.6% belongs to the top ten. J gave up 4 bases and V 7 bases, and 4 bases lay outside the gene matches. CDR3 size: 13 residues. Germline V lookup: CDR1 MNHNY, CDR2 SVGAGI (reference sequence). This chain joins TRBV6-6 and TRBJ2-3; 8 nucleotides align to TRBD1. This clonotype originated in a man between 18 and 35 years old in good health. The sample was central memory CD4+ T cells from blood. CDR3 sequence reads: CASTKDRADTQYF. The CDR3 DNA follows: TGTGCCAGCACTAAGGACAGGGCAGATACGCAGTATTTT.